This paragraph covers one TCR beta chain sequence. This sample stems from a study of blood T cell repertoires in COVID-19. Turning to the study itself: Researchers got acute and convalescent COVID-19 samples from the United States, Italy and Spain. In each case, the material was cDNA or gDNA derived from T cells, B-cell-depleted T cells, or PBMCs.

Authors' processing steps: Quantification of nucleated cells was approximated via reference gene primer amplification. The repertoire was sequenced with immunoSEQ multiplex PCR; TCRdb's copy has only in-frame clones and lacks some. The V and J calls and the clone size are those of that table, but D and trimming were determined from the DNA. The top ten clones hold 6.2% of a sample with roughly 190,000 clones, approximately 90% of them seen once. Germline assignment: CDR1 SNHLY and CDR2 FYNNEI. This CDR3 region has 14 residues. Trimming removed 4 bases from V and 4 bases from J, with 11 bases in between.

The sequenced material came from peripheral blood. The source is a woman aged 40 to 55 who had recovered from COVID-19. The chain has TRBV2 and TRBJ2-1; D remains ambiguous. The CDR3, as DNA: TGTGCCAGCAGTGTCGAGCTTGCGTACAATGAGCAGTTCTTC. As protein: CASSVELAYNEQFF.